The rows below give T cell receptor beta chains drawn from one sample of a study of blood T cell repertoires in COVID-19. Assay: immunoSEQ multiplex PCR; the TCRdb copy retains only in-frame clones and omits some. The sample has 90,000 to 120,000 clones; around nine tenths are singletons. The sample taken for sequencing was peripheral blood. Receptors were obtained from a woman aged 25 to 39 with acute or convalescent COVID-19. CDR3s include the opening cysteine and the closing phenylalanine or tryptophan. A D gene is named only where the DNA matches it firmly. Size values are once, few and many counts, or a class for expanded clones, and some rows have none.

TRBD1,TRBV9,TRBJ1-2,-,CASSATQGNHYGYTF,TGTGCCAGCAGCGCAACACAGGGGAACCACTATGGCTACACCTTC
-,TRBV7-9,TRBJ1-1,-,CASSFRGGTEAFF,TGTGCCAGCAGCTTCAGGGGCGGCACTGAAGCTTTCTTT
TRBD1,TRBV28,TRBJ2-7,-,CASTMGHLLGQGLSYEQYF,TGTGCCAGCACCATGGGCCATCTACTCGGACAGGGGCTCTCCTACGAGCAGTACTTC
-,TRBV10-3,TRBJ1-2,-,CATNARQDDGYTF,TGTGCCACAAATGCTAGACAGGATGATGGCTACACCTTC
TRBD2,TRBV29-1,TRBJ2-1,once,CSVPKGWGTSGYNEQFF,TGCAGCGTTCCAAAGGGGTGGGGGACTAGCGGTTACAATGAGCAGTTCTTC
TRBD1,TRBV7-8,TRBJ1-3,-,CASSFGTVGSGNTIYF,TGTGCCAGCAGCTTTGGGACAGTGGGCTCTGGAAACACCATATATTTT
TRBD1,TRBV27,TRBJ1-1,-,CASSAGGLMNTEAFF,TGTGCCAGCAGTGCAGGGGGGTTAATGAACACTGAAGCTTTCTTT
TRBD2,TRBV3-1/TRBV3-2,TRBJ2-7,-,CASSQRGLTYEQYF,TGTGCCAGCAGCCAGCGGGGACTAACCTACGAGCAGTACTTC
-,TRBV5-1,TRBJ1-4,-,CASSPRGSPTELFF,TGCGCCAGCAGCCCCCGGGGGAGTCCGACCGAACTGTTTTTT
-,TRBV12-3/TRBV12-4,TRBJ1-2,-,CASSPSTDTNVAF,TGTGCCAGCAGTCCCTCGACAGATACCAACGTGGCCTTC
-,TRBV28,TRBJ1-2,-,CASSLSGGYGYTF,TGTGCCAGCAGTTTATCGGGAGGTTATGGCTACACCTTC
-,TRBV12-5,TRBJ2-1,-,CASGLARAQFF,TGTGCTAGTGGCCTCGCCCGAGCGCAGTTCTTC
-,TRBV19,TRBJ2-1,-,CASSIVSGDNEQFF,TGTGCCAGTAGTATAGTGTCCGGGGACAATGAGCAGTTCTTC
-,TRBV19,TRBJ1-5,once,CASSIESVGVQGNQPQHF,TGTGCCAGTAGTATAGAAAGTGTAGGGGTTCAGGGCAATCAGCCCCAGCATTTT
TRBD1,TRBV4-2,TRBJ1-5,-,CASSQGTGTGLRQPQHF,TGTGCCAGCAGCCAAGGTACCGGGACAGGGCTGAGACAGCCCCAGCATTTT
TRBD1,TRBV7-9,TRBJ2-3,-,CAKQGAGTDTQYF,TGTGCTAAACAGGGGGCCGGCACAGATACGCAGTATTTT
-,TRBV7-3,TRBJ2-7,-,CASSPDSKAEQYF,TGTGCCAGCAGCCCAGACAGCAAGGCCGAGCAGTACTTC
-,TRBV5-4,TRBJ1-6,-,CASSSLQGENSPLHF,TGTGCCAGCAGCTCCCTACAGGGAGAAAATTCACCCCTCCACTTT
TRBD1,TRBV4-1,TRBJ2-7,-,CASSDRAVGEQYF,TGCGCCAGCAGCGACAGGGCTGTTGGAGAGCAGTACTTC
TRBD1,TRBV6-2/TRBV6-3,TRBJ1-5,-,CASSRTGGSNQPQHF,TGTGCCAGCAGTCGGACAGGGGGGTCCAATCAGCCCCAGCATTTT
-,TRBV30,TRBJ1-2,-,CAWSEGTLGYTF,TGTGCCTGGAGTGAGGGGACTCTTGGCTACACCTTC
-,TRBV19,TRBJ2-7,-,CASTLTGTGSYEQYF,TGTGCCAGTACCCTGACAGGAACGGGATCCTACGAGCAGTACTTC
TRBD1,TRBV7-9,TRBJ2-3,-,CASSTRDRVTDTQYF,TGTGCCAGCAGCACCCGGGACAGGGTCACAGATACGCAGTATTTT
-,TRBV11-1,TRBJ1-2,-,CASSLGDDREHGYTF,TGTGCCAGCAGCTTGGGTGACGACAGAGAGCATGGCTACACCTTC
TRBD2,TRBV5-4,TRBJ2-3,-,CASSLQRGTSADTQYF,TGTGCCAGCAGCTTGCAGAGGGGGACTAGCGCAGATACGCAGTATTTT
-,TRBV12-3/TRBV12-4,TRBJ2-7,-,CASKRGTYEQYF,TGTGCCAGTAAAAGAGGGACCTACGAGCAGTACTTC
-,TRBV28,TRBJ1-6,-,CAIGWDSPLHF,TGTGCCATCGGGTGGGATTCACCCCTCCACTTT
-,TRBV30,TRBJ2-7,-,CAWMAGPLTYEQYF,TGTGCCTGGATGGCAGGCCCCCTTACCTACGAGCAGTACTTC